This T cell receptor beta chain was observed in a study of cytomegalovirus exposure and HLA in healthy donors. In regard to this clone: Antigen specificity is unknown.

Whole-study results and caveats: It was found in a later analysis that first-cohort TCR clusters tended to co-occur in the 100 to 150 validation repertoires. The CMV antigen specificity of a few CMV-associated chains was confirmed through in vitro analysis. Many donors carried some public TCRs, although rarity characterized most TCR sequences. The classifier was said to identify cytomegalovirus status with high specificity and sensitivity.

CDR3 length equals 15 residues. The V segment lost 3 bases and the J segment 3 bases; nucleotides outside the gene matches: 8. Germline V gene sequence: CDR1 SGDLS, CDR2 YYNGEE. Some clones are missing from TCRdb's copy, which holds only in-frame ones; the method was immunoSEQ multiplex PCR. The sample lists about 150,000 clones, roughly 91% occurring once. What was sequenced was PBMCs. V and J are TRBV9 and TRBJ2-7; 8 bases align to TRBD2. This sequence originates from a woman between 18 and 29 years old in good health and CMV-seropositive. In DNA, the CDR3 is TGTGCCAGCAGCGCAAGCGGGAGCGGTTTCTACGAGCAGTACTTC. Protein sequence: CASSASGSGFYEQYF.